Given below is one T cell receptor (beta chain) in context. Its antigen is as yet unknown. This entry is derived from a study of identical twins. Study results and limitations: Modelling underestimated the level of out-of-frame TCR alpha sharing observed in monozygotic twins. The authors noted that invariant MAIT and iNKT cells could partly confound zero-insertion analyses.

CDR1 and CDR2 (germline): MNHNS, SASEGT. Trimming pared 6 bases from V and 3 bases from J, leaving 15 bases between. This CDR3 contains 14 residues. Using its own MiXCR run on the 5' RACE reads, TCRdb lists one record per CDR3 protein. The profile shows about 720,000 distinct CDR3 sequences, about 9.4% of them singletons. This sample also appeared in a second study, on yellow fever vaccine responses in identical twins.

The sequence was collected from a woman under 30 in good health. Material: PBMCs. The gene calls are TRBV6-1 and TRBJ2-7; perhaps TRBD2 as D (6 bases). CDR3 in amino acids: CASSPAGLIYEQYF. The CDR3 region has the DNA TGTGCCAGCAGCCCGGCGGGGTTGATCTACGAGCAGTACTTC.